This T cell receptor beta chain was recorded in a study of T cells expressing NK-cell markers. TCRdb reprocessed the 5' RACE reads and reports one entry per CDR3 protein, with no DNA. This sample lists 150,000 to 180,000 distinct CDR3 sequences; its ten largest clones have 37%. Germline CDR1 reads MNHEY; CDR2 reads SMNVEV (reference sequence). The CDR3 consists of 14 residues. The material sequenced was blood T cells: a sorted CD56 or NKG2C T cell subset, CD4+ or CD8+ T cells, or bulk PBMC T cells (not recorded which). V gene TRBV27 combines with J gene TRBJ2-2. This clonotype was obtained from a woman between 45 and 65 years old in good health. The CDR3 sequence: CASSWLSGTGELFF.